This is a list of T cell receptor beta chains from one sample in a study of PD-1 blockade in classical Hodgkin lymphoma. Only in-frame clones appear in the TCRdb table, and some are missing; sequencing was by immunoSEQ multiplex PCR. Here the sample spans about 27,000 clones, approximately 86% being singletons. The sample in question was CD8+ T cells from blood, obtained at baseline. These receptors were obtained from a human donor with classical Hodgkin lymphoma. The CDR3 runs from the conserved cysteine through the conserved F or W. The D gene is left open where the match is weak. Size is omitted from some rows. Given values are once, few, many or a class for expanded clones.

J gene,D gene,clone size,V gene,CDR3 DNA,CDR3 protein
TRBJ2-5,TRBD1,-,TRBV30,TGTGCCTGGAGCGAACACAGGGGGTTCCAAGAGACCCAGTACTTC,CAWSEHRGFQETQYF
TRBJ2-7,-,-,TRBV27,TGTGCCAGCAGGCTTATGACAGGTGCCTCCTACGAGCAGTACTTC,CASRLMTGASYEQYF
TRBJ1-1,-,-,TRBV7-9,TGTGCCAGCAGCTCCGGACGGGGAATGGGCACTGAAGCTTTCTTT,CASSSGRGMGTEAFF
TRBJ1-5,TRBD1,-,TRBV10-3,TGTGCCATCAGTGCGACAGGGGGCGAATATAGCAATCAGCCCCAGCATTTT,CAISATGGEYSNQPQHF
TRBJ1-2,-,-,TRBV13,TGTGCCAGCAGCTTGGGGGGGACCTATGGCTACACCTTC,CASSLGGTYGYTF
TRBJ2-1,TRBD2,-,TRBV11-2,TGTGCCAGCAGCTTAGCGACTAGCGGACGGAGAAGTGAGCAGTTCTTC,CASSLATSGRRSEQFF
TRBJ1-5,-,-,TRBV4-1,TGCGCCAGCAGCCCAGAACCCCTCCCTTATAGCAATCAGCCCCAGCATTTT,CASSPEPLPYSNQPQHF
TRBJ1-4,-,-,TRBV27,TGTGCCAGCAGGACTGAAAATGAAAAACTGTTTTTT,CASRTENEKLFF
TRBJ2-7,-,-,TRBV7-9,TGTGCCAGCAGCTTATTACTCCACGAGCAGTACTTC,CASSLLLHEQYF
TRBJ2-1,TRBD1,-,TRBV29-1,TGCAGCGTTCGGGGGACAGGGGTCCTAAAAGAGCAGTTCTTC,CSVRGTGVLKEQFF
TRBJ2-7,-,-,TRBV4-1,TGCGCCAGCAGCCAAGAAGGAGGATCAAATTACGAGCAGTACTTC,CASSQEGGSNYEQYF
TRBJ2-7,TRBD2,-,TRBV6-1,TGTGCCAGCAGTCCAACTAGCGGGAATTACGAGCAGTACTTC,CASSPTSGNYEQYF
TRBJ2-1,TRBD2,-,TRBV28,TGTGCCAGCAGCCCCTTACGGCCCGACGGGGGGACCTACAATGAGCAGTTCTTC,CASSPLRPDGGTYNEQFF
TRBJ2-1,TRBD2,-,TRBV4-1,TGCGCCAGCAGCCAAGAAGGGCTAGCGGGAGGATCTGAGCAGTTCTTC,CASSQEGLAGGSEQFF
TRBJ1-2,-,-,TRBV27,TGTGCCACCTTGGAAAGGGTTAACTATGGCTACACCTTC,CATLERVNYGYTF
TRBJ2-7,-,-,TRBV4-2,TGTGCCAGCAGCCCAGGGGGAGGGCGTGAGCAGTACTTC,CASSPGGGREQYF
TRBJ2-7,-,few,TRBV4-2,TGTGCCAGCAGCCAAGAAGGTACATCCTACGAGCAGTACTTC,CASSQEGTSYEQYF
TRBJ2-3,TRBD1,-,TRBV27,TGTGCCAGCAGTTTTTACAGGGGGCTTACAGATACGCAGTATTTT,CASSFYRGLTDTQYF
TRBJ1-2,TRBD1,-,TRBV6-4,TGTGCCAGCAAAGCGTCAGGGGGCCTTAGGGGCTACACCTTC,CASKASGGLRGYTF
TRBJ1-2,-,-,TRBV25-1,TGTGCCAGCAGTCGTCCGGGACTCCGCTATGGCTACACCTTC,CASSRPGLRYGYTF
TRBJ2-2,TRBD1,-,TRBV29-1,TGCAGCGTTGAAGATCCAGGACAGGGAAACACCGGGGAGCTGTTTTTT,CSVEDPGQGNTGELFF
TRBJ2-7,TRBD1,-,TRBV4-1,TGCGCCAGCAGCCGAGAACAGGGGTGGGGGACCTACGAGCAGTACTTC,CASSREQGWGTYEQYF
TRBJ2-7,TRBD2,once,TRBV5-4,TGTGCCAGCAGCTTACCTAGCCCGGGAGGACCGTACGAGCAGTACTTC,CASSLPSPGGPYEQYF
TRBJ2-7,-,-,TRBV19,TGTGCCAGTAGTGCGGACGGTATCCGGGTCTCCGGGTACGAGCAGTACTTC,CASSADGIRVSGYEQYF
TRBJ1-1,-,-,TRBV7-9,TGTGCCAGCAGTCCTAACAGTGGGAACACTGAAGCTTTCTTT,CASSPNSGNTEAFF